Listed here are 17 T cell receptor beta chains from one sample, sequenced in a study of T cell changes during pregnancy in multiple sclerosis. TCRdb's table, derived via immunoSEQ multiplex PCR, lists solely in-frame clones and lacks some. The sample records tens of thousands of clones, more than 85% being singletons. The sample here was CD8+ T cells from peripheral blood mononuclear cells, taken in the third trimester of pregnancy. The receptor set was obtained from a female donor with multiple sclerosis, enrolled in a pregnancy study.

This chain connects TRBV19 to TRBJ2-7; no clear D gene. The CDR3 extends over 11 amino acids. Germline values: CDR1 LNHDA, CDR2 SQIVND (reference sequence). Trimming pared 7 bases from V and 2 bases from J, leaving 6 bases between. CDR3 nucleotide sequence: TGTGCCAGTAAGAGAGCCTACGAGCAGTACTTC. Protein sequence: CASKRAYEQYF.

In its sample, this clone was seen a few times. The gene calls are TRBV27 and TRBJ2-5; maybe TRBD2 (6 bases). Trimming removed 0 bases from V and 1 base from J, with 12 bases in between. The CDR3 extends over 16 amino acids. Germline V gene sequence: CDR1 MNHEY, CDR2 SMNVEV (reference sequence). CDR3 in amino acids: CASSLSSGRPQETQYF. The DNA of the CDR3 is TGTGCCAGCAGTTTATCCAGCGGGCGCCCCCAAGAGACCCAGTACTTC.

The chain links TRBV19 to TRBJ1-1, with D perhaps matching TRBD1 (5 bases). The length of the CDR3 is 12 residues. The V end was cut by 7 bases, the J end by 1 base, with 7 bases between. Germline V lookup: CDR1 LNHDA, CDR2 SQIVND (reference sequence). The CDR3 region is CASIQGNTEAFF. The CDR3 DNA is TGTGCCAGTATCCAGGGGAACACTGAAGCTTTCTTT.

This clone has only one observation. The J gene is TRBJ2-7, the V gene TRBV4-1, with 8 bases that match TRBD2. Germline assignment: CDR1 MGHRA and CDR2 YSYEKL. Trimming removed 1 base from V and 5 bases from J; junction bases left unmatched: 13. There are 17 residues in the CDR3. Written as DNA, the CDR3 is TGCGCCAGCAGCCAAGCTTCCCTCGGTAGCGGGGATCACGAGCAGTACTTC. It is translated as CASSQASLGSGDHEQYF.

This chain uses TRBV9 with TRBJ2-7, with 9 bases that match TRBD2. The CDR3 length is 15 residues. Germline CDR1 reads SGDLS; CDR2 reads YYNGEE. V lost 4 bases and J lost 2; bases outside the gene matches: 7. The chain's CDR3 is CASSPGGTSPYEQYF. CDR3 in DNA: TGTGCCAGCAGCCCAGGCGGGACTAGCCCCTACGAGCAGTACTTC.

The rearrangement links TRBV5-1 to TRBJ1-1; the D gene is possibly TRBD1 (5 bases). CDR3 length equals 15 residues. The V end was cut by 6 bases, the J end by 2 bases, with 17 bases between. CDR1 SGHRS and CDR2 YFSETQ come from the germline V gene. The CDR3 DNA reads as TGCGCCAGCATGAACACAGGCAGGACCAACACTGAAGCTTTCTTT. It encodes CASMNTGRTNTEAFF.

The chain carries TRBV7-9 and TRBJ2-7; 14 nucleotides match TRBD2. The CDR3 has 16 residues. CDR1 is SEHNR, CDR2 FQNEAQ, per germline (reference sequence). The V gene end was trimmed by 4 bases and the J gene end by 5 bases; junction bases not matched to a gene: 7. CDR3 residues: CASSSPGTSGSHEQYF. In DNA form, the CDR3 reads TGTGCCAGCAGCTCCCCCGGGACTAGCGGGAGCCACGAGCAGTACTTC.

The chain recombines TRBV5-1 with TRBJ2-1, with 12 bases matching TRBD1. CDR1 SGHRS and CDR2 YFSETQ come from the germline V gene. J was trimmed by 9 bases and V by 4 bases; bases with no gene match: 8. This CDR3 contains 15 residues. The CDR3 loop is CASSLGQGAIVEQFF. Here the CDR3 DNA reads TGCGCCAGCAGCCTGGGACAGGGGGCGATAGTTGAGCAGTTCTTC.

This chain joins TRBV6-1 and TRBJ2-7; D unresolved. CDR1 is MNHNS, CDR2 SASEGT, per germline. The CDR3 runs 13 residues. The V end lost 6 bases, the J end lost 0 bases, and 9 bases lay between the germline ends. The CDR3 coding sequence is TGTGCCAGCAGAGACATCGTCTCCTACGAGCAGTACTTC. As protein: CASRDIVSYEQYF.

The rearrangement joins TRBV27 to TRBJ2-7; a possible D gene is TRBD2 (5 bases). V lost 5 bases and J lost 3, with 11 bases in between. The CDR3 covers 13 residues. Germline V CDR1 and CDR2: MNHEY, SMNVEV (reference sequence). The CDR3 DNA follows: TGTGCCAGCAGTGGCGGGTGGGGCTACGAGCAGTACTTC. It specifies CASSGGWGYEQYF.

The chain joins TRBV7-8 to TRBJ2-2, with a tentative D call TRBD2 (6 bases). Germline V gives CDR1 SGHVS, CDR2 FQNEAQ. The CDR3 sequence is 17 residues long. Trimming removed 3 bases at V and 3 bases at J, with 17 bases between. The CDR3 region has the DNA TGTGCCAGCAGCTTCCCGCCGGGAGCGGAAGACACCGGGGAGCTGTTTTTT. This sequence encodes CASSFPPGAEDTGELFF.

The chain joins TRBV19 to TRBJ2-7, with 7 bases that match TRBD1. V lost 3 bases and J lost 5; bases outside the gene matches: 4. CDR3 length: 13 residues. Germline lookup yields CDR1 LNHDA and CDR2 SQIVND (reference sequence). DNA for the CDR3: TGTGCCAGTAGTATGATAGGGGGCAACGAGCAGTACTTC. The encoded protein is CASSMIGGNEQYF.

This chain uses TRBV11-2 with TRBJ2-1; TRBD2 aligns across 11 bases. This CDR3 comprises 15 residues. CDR1 is SGHAT and CDR2 is FQNNGV in the germline V gene. V was clipped by 5 bases and J by 3 bases; unmatched bases: 3. The CDR3 sequence: CASSPGTSGYNEQFF. The CDR3 coding sequence is TGTGCCAGCAGCCCCGGGACTAGCGGCTACAATGAGCAGTTCTTC.

The CDR3 DNA is TGTGCCAGCAGTGTTTCAGCGGGAGACTCCTACGAGCAGTACTTC. Its protein is CASSVSAGDSYEQYF. This chain joins TRBV2 and TRBJ2-7; 8 bases agree with TRBD2. Trimming cost V 4 bases and J 0 bases; bases outside gene matches: 5. The CDR3 runs to 15 residues. From germline, CDR1 is SNHLY and CDR2 FYNNEI.

The rearrangement joins TRBV19 to TRBJ1-2, with 8 bases aligning to TRBD1. The CDR3 spans 18 residues. The germline gives CDR1 LNHDA, CDR2 SQIVND (reference sequence). The V gene end was trimmed by 5 bases and the J gene end by 4 bases; junction bases not matched to a gene: 18. The CDR3 loop is CASSGLTGAQAPSYGYTF. DNA for the CDR3: TGTGCCAGTAGTGGGTTGACAGGGGCCCAAGCCCCCTCCTATGGCTACACCTTC.

V gene TRBV11-2 combines with J gene TRBJ2-7; D may be TRBD2 (6 bases). Germline CDR1 SGHAT, CDR2 FQNNGV. V was clipped by 3 bases and J by 0 bases, with 9 bases between them. The CDR3 consists of 14 residues. This chain's CDR3 is CASSFSGNSYEQYF. For the CDR3, the DNA is TGTGCCAGCAGCTTTAGCGGAAACTCCTACGAGCAGTACTTC.

The rearrangement uses TRBV6-6 and TRBJ2-2; D uncertain. Trimming pared 6 bases from V and 5 bases from J, leaving 7 bases between. The germline V gene has CDR1 MNHNY and CDR2 SVGAGI (reference sequence). The length of the CDR3 is 12 residues. The CDR3 DNA follows: TGTGCCAGCAGCCAGGCTACCGGGGAGCTGTTTTTT. Translated, it gives CASSQATGELFF.